The T cell receptor (beta chain) described here comes from a study of CD8 T cells in Susac syndrome. V shed 6 bases and J shed 1 base, with 15 bases lying between them. Per germline, CDR1 DFQATT and CDR2 SNEGSKA (reference sequence). This CDR3 region has 14 residues. TCR beta was sequenced from blood CD8+ and CD4+ T cells. Controls were healthy donors chosen to match patients in age and sex. TEMRA cells were FACS-enriched, while CD8+ and CD4+ T cells were negatively isolated. Random hexamers were used to reverse transcribe the RNA input (about 0.5 to 1 ug). TCR beta CDR3 was amplified by immunoSEQ covering 54 Vbeta and 13 Jbeta. TCRdb analysed the immunoSEQ multiplex PCR reads with MiXCR anew, one entry per CDR3 protein. In the table there are 150,000 to 200,000 distinct CDR3 sequences, approximately 92% of which are singletons.

The receptor comes from a human donor in good health. The specimen sequenced was CD4+ T cells from PBMCs. The genes are TRBV20-1 and TRBJ1-1; D may be TRBD1 (5 bases). The CDR3 region is CSAPHLGGNTEAFF. The CDR3 region has the DNA TGCAGTGCCCCCCATCTCGGGGGGAACACTGAAGCTTTCTTT.